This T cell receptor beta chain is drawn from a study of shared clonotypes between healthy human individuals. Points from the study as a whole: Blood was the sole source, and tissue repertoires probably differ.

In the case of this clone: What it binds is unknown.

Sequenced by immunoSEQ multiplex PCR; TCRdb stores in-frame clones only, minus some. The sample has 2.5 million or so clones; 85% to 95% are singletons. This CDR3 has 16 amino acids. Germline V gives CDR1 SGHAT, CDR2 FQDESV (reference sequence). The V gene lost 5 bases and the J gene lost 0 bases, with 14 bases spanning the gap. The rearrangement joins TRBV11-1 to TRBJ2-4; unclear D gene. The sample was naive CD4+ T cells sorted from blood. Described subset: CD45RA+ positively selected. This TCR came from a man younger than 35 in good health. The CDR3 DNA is TGTGCCAGCAGCCAACAACGGACCGTAGCCAAAAACATTCAGTACTTC. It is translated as CASSQQRTVAKNIQYF.